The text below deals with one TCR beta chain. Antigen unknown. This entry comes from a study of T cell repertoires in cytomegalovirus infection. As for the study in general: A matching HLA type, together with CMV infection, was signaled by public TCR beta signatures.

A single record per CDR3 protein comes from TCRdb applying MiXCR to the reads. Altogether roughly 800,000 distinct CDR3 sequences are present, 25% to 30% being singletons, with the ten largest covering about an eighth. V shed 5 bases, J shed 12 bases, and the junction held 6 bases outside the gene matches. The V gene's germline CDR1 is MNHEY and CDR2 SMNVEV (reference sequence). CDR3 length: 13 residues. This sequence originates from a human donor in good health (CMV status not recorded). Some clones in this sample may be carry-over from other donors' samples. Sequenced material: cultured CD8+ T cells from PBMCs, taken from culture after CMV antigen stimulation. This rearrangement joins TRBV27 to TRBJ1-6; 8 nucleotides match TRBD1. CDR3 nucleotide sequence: TGTGCCAGCAGTATCGGACAGGGACTACCCCTCCACTTT. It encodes CASSIGQGLPLHF.